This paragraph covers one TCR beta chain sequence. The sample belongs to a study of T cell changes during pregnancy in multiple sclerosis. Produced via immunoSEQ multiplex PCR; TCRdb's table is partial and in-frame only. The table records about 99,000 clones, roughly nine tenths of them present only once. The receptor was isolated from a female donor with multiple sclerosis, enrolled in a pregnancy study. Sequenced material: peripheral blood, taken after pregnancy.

The CDR3 reads CASREANTIYF. Here the CDR3 DNA reads TGTGCCAGTAGGGAGGCAAACACCATATATTTT. V is TRBV19 and J is TRBJ1-3; no clear D. CDR3 size: 11 residues. V gave up 6 bases and J gave up 6 bases, with 6 bases separating them. The V gene's germline CDR1 is LNHDA and CDR2 SQIVND (reference sequence).